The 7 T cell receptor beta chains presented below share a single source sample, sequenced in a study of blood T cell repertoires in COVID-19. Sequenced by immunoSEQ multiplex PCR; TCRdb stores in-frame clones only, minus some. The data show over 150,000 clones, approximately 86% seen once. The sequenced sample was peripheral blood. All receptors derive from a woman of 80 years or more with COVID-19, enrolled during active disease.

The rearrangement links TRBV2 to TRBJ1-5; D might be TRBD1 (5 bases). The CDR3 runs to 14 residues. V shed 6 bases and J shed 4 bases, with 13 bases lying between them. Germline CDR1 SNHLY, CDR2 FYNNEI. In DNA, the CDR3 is TGTGCCAGCAGGTCGACGGGGGGGAATCAGCCCCAGCATTTT. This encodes CASRSTGGNQPQHF.

The CDR3 loop reads CASKLTGGNTIYF. The CDR3 bases are TGTGCCAGCAAGTTGACTGGAGGAAACACCATATATTTT. This chain uses TRBV6-5 with TRBJ1-3, with D unclear. The germline CDR1 and CDR2 sequences are MNHEY and SVGAGI. The CDR3 covers 13 residues. V shed 7 bases and J shed 4 bases, with 11 bases lying between them.

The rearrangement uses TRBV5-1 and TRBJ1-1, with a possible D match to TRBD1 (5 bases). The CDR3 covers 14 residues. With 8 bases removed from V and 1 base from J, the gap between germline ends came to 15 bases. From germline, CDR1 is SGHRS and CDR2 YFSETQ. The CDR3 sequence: CASKQWQGNTEAFF. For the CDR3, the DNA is TGCGCCAGTAAACAGTGGCAGGGGAACACTGAAGCTTTCTTT.

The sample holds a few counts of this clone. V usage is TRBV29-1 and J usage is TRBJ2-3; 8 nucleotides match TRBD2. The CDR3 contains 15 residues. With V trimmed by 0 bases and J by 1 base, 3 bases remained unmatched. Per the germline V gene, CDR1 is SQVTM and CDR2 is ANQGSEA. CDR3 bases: TGCAGCGTTGAAGAGGCTAGCGGGCGCACAGATACGCAGTATTTT. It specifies CSVEEASGRTDTQYF.

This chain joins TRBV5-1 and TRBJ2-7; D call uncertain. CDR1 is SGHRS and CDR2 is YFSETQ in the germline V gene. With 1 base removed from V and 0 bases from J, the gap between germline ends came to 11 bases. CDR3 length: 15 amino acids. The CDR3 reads CASSLHPGGSYEQYF. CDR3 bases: TGCGCCAGCAGCTTGCATCCCGGTGGCTCCTACGAGCAGTACTTC. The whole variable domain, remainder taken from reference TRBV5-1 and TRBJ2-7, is KAGVTQTPRYLIKTRGQQVTLSCSPISGHRSVSWYQQTPGQGLQFLFEYFSETQRNKGNFPGRFSGRQFSNSRSEMNVSTLELGDSALYLCASSLHPGGSYEQYFGPGTRLTVT.

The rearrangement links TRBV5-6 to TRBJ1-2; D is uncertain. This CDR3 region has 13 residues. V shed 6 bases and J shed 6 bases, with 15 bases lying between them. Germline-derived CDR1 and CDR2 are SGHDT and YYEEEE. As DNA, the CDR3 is TGTGCCAGCATGATCGTAGCTACGGATGGCTACACCTTC. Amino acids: CASMIVATDGYTF.

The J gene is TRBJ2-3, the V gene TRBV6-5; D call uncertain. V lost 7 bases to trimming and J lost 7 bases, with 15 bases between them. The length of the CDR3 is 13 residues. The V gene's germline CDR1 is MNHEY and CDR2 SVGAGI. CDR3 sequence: CASTPGGVNTQYF. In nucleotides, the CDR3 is TGTGCCAGCACCCCCGGCGGAGTCAATACGCAGTATTTT.